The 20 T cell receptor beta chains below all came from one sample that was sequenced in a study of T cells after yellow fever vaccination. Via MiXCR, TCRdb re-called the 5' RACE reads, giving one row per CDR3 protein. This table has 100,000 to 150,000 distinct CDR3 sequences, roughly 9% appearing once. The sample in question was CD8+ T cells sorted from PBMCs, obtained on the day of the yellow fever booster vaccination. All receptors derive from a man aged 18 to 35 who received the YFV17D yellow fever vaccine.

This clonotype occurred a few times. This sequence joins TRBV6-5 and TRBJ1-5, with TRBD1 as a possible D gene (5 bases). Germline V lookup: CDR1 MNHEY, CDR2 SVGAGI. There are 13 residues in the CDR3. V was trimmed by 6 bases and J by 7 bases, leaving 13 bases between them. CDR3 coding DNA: TGTGCCAGCAGCAAGGGGAGCGGGCAGCCCCAGCATTTT. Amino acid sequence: CASSKGSGQPQHF.

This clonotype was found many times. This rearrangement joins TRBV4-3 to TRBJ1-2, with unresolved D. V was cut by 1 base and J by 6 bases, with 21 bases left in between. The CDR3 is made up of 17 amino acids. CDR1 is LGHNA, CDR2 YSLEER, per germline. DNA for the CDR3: TGCGCCAGCAGCCAAGGCCCTGCGGCAGAGATAGTCGATGGCTACACCTTC. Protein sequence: CASSQGPAAEIVDGYTF.

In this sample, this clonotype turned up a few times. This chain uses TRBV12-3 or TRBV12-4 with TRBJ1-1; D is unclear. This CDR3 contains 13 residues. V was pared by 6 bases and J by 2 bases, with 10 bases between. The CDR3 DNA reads TGTGCCAGCAGGACCAGGAAAAACACTGAAGCTTTCTTT. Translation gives CASRTRKNTEAFF.

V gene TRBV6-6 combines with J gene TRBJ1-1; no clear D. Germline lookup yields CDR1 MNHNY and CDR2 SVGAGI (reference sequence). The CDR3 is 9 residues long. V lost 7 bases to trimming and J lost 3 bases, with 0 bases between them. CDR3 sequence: CASNTEAFF. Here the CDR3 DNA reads TGTGCCAGCAACACTGAAGCTTTCTTT.

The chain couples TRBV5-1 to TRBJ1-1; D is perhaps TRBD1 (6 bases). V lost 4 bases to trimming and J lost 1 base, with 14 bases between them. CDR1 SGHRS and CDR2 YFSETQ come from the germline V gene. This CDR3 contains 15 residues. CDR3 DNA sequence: TGCGCCAGCAGCGAAACAGGGTTTGAGAACACTGAAGCTTTCTTT. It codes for CASSETGFENTEAFF.

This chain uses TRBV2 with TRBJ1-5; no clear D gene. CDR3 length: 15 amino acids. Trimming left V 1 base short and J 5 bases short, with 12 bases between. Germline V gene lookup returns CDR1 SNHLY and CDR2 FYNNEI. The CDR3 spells CASSEGLGSHQPQHF. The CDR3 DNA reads TGTGCCAGCAGTGAAGGCTTAGGGTCGCATCAGCCCCAGCATTTT.

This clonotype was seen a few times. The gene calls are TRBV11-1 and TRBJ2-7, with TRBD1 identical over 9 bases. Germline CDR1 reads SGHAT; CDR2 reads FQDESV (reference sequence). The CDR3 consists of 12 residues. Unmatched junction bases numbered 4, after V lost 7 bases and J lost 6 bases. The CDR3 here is CASTGTGREQYF. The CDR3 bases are TGTGCCAGCACCGGGACAGGGCGCGAGCAGTACTTC.

The CDR3 DNA follows: TGCGCCAGCAGCACAAGGCCCACGGACAGGGACAATCAGCCCCAGCATTTT. Translated: CASSTRPTDRDNQPQHF. The V and J genes are TRBV5-1 and TRBJ1-5, with TRBD1 matching over 8 bases. The CDR3 length is 17 residues. Germline V lookup: CDR1 SGHRS, CDR2 YFSETQ. J lost 3 bases, V lost 4 bases, and 12 bases had no gene match.

The CDR3 region has the DNA TGTGCCAGTAGTACCCTGCGGGGATGGAACACTGAAGCTTTCTTT. Translated: CASSTLRGWNTEAFF. The chain uses TRBV19 and TRBJ1-1; D ambiguous. The CDR3 contains 15 residues. Per the germline V gene, CDR1 is LNHDA and CDR2 is SQIVND (reference sequence). V gave up 4 bases and J gave up 1 base, with 13 bases separating them.

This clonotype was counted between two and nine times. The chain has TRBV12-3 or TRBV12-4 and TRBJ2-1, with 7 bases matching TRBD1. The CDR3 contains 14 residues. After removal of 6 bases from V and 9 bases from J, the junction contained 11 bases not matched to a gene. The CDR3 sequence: CASSPGQGVGEQFF. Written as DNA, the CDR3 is TGTGCCAGCAGCCCCGGGCAGGGGGTTGGTGAGCAGTTCTTC.

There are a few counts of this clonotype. The CDR3 loop is CASSLRFAALAKNIQYF. CDR3 sequence (DNA): TGTGCCAGCAGTTTAAGGTTCGCAGCCTTAGCCAAAAACATTCAGTACTTC. The rearrangement uses TRBV12-3 or TRBV12-4 and TRBJ2-4; D is uncertain. This CDR3 contains 17 residues. V gave up 2 bases and J gave up 0 bases, with 14 bases separating them.

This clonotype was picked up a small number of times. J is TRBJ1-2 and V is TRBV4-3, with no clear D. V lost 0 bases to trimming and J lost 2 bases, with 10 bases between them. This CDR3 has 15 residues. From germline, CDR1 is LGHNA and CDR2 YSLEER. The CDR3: CASSQDDLGNYGYTF. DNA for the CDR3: TGCGCCAGCAGCCAAGATGATCTCGGGAACTATGGCTACACCTTC.

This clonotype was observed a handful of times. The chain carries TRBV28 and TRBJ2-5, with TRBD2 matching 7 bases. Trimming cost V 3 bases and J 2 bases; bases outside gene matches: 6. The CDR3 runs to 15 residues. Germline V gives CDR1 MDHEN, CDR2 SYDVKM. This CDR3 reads CASSFLSGGQETQYF. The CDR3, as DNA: TGTGCCAGCAGTTTTTTGTCGGGGGGACAAGAGACCCAGTACTTC. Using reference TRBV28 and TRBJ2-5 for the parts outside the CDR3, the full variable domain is DVKVTQSSRYLVKRTGEKVFLECVQDMDHENMFWYRQDPGLGLRLIYFSYDVKMKEKGDIPEGYSVSREKKERFSLILESASTNQTSMYLCASSFLSGGQETQYFGPGTRLLVL.

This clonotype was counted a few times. The CDR3 DNA follows: TGTGCCAGCAGTTCACAGGGGGCCAGCGAGCAGTACGTC. Encoded protein: CASSSQGASEQYV. This sequence joins TRBV6-5 and TRBJ2-7; TRBD1 matches 9 bases. V was pared by 4 bases and J by 6 bases, with 4 bases of the junction left unmatched. CDR1 is MNHEY, CDR2 SVGAGI, per germline. The CDR3 totals 13 residues.

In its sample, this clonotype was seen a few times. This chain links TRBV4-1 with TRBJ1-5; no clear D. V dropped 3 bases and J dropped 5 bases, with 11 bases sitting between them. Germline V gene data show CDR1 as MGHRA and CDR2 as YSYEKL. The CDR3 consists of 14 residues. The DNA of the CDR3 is TGCGCCAGCAGCCATGAATCGGAAGATCAGCCCCAGCATTTT. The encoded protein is CASSHESEDQPQHF.

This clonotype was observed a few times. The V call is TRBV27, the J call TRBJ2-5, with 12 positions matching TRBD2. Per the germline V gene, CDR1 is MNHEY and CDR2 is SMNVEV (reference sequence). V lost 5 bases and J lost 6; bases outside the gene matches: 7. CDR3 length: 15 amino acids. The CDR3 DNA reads TGTGCCAGCAGTACGCTAGCGGGGGGGCCGAAGACCCAGTACTTC. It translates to CASSTLAGGPKTQYF.

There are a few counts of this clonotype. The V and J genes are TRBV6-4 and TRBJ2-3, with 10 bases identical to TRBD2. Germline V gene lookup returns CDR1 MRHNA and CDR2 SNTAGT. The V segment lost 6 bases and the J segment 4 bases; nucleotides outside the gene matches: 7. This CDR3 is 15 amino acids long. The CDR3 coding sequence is TGTGCCAGCAGCAAGCGGGGGGGCCTACCAGATACGCAGTATTTT. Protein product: CASSKRGGLPDTQYF.

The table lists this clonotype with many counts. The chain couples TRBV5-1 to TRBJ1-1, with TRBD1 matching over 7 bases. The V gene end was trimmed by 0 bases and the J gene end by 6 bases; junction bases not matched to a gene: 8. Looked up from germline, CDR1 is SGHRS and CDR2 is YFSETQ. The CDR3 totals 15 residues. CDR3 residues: CASSLEGEGQPEAFF. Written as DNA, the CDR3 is TGCGCCAGCAGCTTGGAGGGGGAGGGACAGCCTGAAGCTTTCTTT.

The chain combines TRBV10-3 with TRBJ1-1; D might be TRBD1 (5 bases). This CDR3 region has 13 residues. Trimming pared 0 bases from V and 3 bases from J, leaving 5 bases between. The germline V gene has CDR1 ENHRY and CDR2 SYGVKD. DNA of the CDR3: TGTGCCATCAGTGAGTCGGGGGACACTGAAGCTTTCTTT. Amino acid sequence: CAISESGDTEAFF.

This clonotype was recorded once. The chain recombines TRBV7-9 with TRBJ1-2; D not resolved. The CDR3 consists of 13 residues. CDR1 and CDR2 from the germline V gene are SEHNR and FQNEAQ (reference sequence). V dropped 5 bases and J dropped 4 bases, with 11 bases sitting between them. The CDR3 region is CASSPSSSYGYTF. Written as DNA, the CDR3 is TGTGCCAGCAGCCCCTCCTCTAGCTATGGCTACACCTTC.